This T cell receptor (beta chain) was sequenced for a study of blood T cells in healthy people across ages. Study overall: Capturing about one barcoded beta molecule per two T cells was achieved by template switching. The study's findings and limits: Compared with aged donors, long-lived donors showed fewer expanded clones, suggesting selection.

A note on this clonotype: Its specificity is not known. At one end the junction does not follow the germline gene, possibly because of a read error.

Combining a sample-barcoded 5' primer with a J-beta primer mix, a second PCR ran for about 7 to 11 cycles. Researchers report that a template-switch adaptor with 12 random nucleotides tagged each cDNA molecule. TCRdb reanalysed the 5' RACE reads using MiXCR and keeps one entry per CDR3 protein. The table shows 650,000 to 1,000,000 distinct CDR3 sequences, with 35% to 40% occurring only once. The CDR3 covers 12 residues. Germline-derived CDR1 and CDR2 are DFQATT and SNEGSKA (reference sequence). The chain employs TRBV20-1 and TRBJ2-5; D may be TRBD2 (5 bases). This clonotype was sampled from a man aged 18-30 years in good health. The sample comprised blood. The CDR3 here is CSTRDRIETQYF. The CDR3 coding sequence is TGCAGTACTAGAGATCGGATAGAGACCCAGTACTTC.